This entry lists 13 T cell receptor beta chains sequenced from one sample in a study. Each CDR3 protein gets one entry after TCRdb re-called the 5' RACE reads with MiXCR. The sample lists approximately 40,000 distinct CDR3 sequences, roughly 30% occurring once. The source material was tumor-infiltrating memory CD4+ T cells sorted from the breast tumor. Described subset: memory CD4+ T cells, CD4+CD45RO+CD25-. These receptors were obtained from a female donor with breast cancer.

This clonotype showed up many times. The V gene is TRBV7-3, the J gene TRBJ2-3; TRBD2 matches 8 bases. V lost 5 bases and J lost 2; bases outside the gene matches: 12. This CDR3 comprises 17 residues. CDR1 and CDR2 from the germline V gene are SGHTA and FQGTGA. The DNA of the CDR3 is TGTGCCAGCAGCGCATTTCCGGGGGGGGCGACCACAGATACGCAGTATTTT. Its protein product is CASSAFPGGATTDTQYF.

This chain connects TRBV7-9 to TRBJ1-1; possibly TRBD1 for D (5 bases). Per the germline V gene, CDR1 is SEHNR and CDR2 is FQNEAQ (reference sequence). Trimming removed 1 base from V and 1 base from J, with 10 bases in between. The CDR3 contains 15 residues. The CDR3 nucleotides are TGTGCCAGCAGCTTAGTGTACGGGACGAACACTGAAGCTTTCTTT. Protein: CASSLVYGTNTEAFF.

This clonotype was seen a few times. A read error may account for a junction end that differs from germline. The chain employs TRBV4-3 and TRBJ2-1, with D perhaps TRBD2 (5 bases). The CDR3 is 16 residues long. CDR1 LGHNA and CDR2 YSLEER come from the germline V gene. The chain's CDR3 is CASNQVDRDSYNEQFF. CDR3 bases: TGCGCCAGCAACCAAGTTGATCGGGACTCCTACAATGAGCAGTTCTTC.

This chain uses TRBV5-1 with TRBJ1-1; D call uncertain. The V gene's germline CDR1 is SGHRS and CDR2 YFSETQ. The V end was cut by 2 bases, the J end by 4 bases, with 9 bases between. This CDR3 region has 13 residues. The CDR3: CASSFDGSTEAFF. The DNA of the CDR3 is TGCGCCAGCAGCTTCGACGGGAGCACTGAAGCTTTCTTT.

This clonotype was seen only a few times. The chain uses TRBV12-3 or TRBV12-4 and TRBJ2-7; D unclear. The CDR3 totals 12 residues. Trimming removed 2 bases from V and 2 bases from J, with 4 bases in between. The CDR3 sequence is CASSLRTYEQYF. In DNA, the CDR3 is TGTGCCAGCAGTTTACGGACCTACGAGCAGTACTTC.

The chain links TRBV7-9 to TRBJ2-5; D call uncertain. This CDR3 contains 14 residues. CDR1 is SEHNR, CDR2 FQNEAQ, per germline (reference sequence). The V gene lost 3 bases and the J gene lost 7 bases, with 15 bases spanning the gap. CDR3: CASSLLEGIGTQYF. Written as DNA, the CDR3 is TGTGCCAGCAGCTTGCTTGAAGGGATTGGGACCCAGTACTTC. Combining the CDR3 with reference TRBV7-9 and TRBJ2-5 gives the whole variable domain DTGVSQNPRHKITKRGQNVTFRCDPISEHNRLYWYRQTLGQGPEFLTYFQNEAQLEKSRLLSDRFSAERPKGSFSTLEIQRTEQGDSAMYLCASSLLEGIGTQYFGPGTRLLVL.

This clonotype has only a few counts. This chain uses TRBV20-1 with TRBJ2-2; D perhaps matches TRBD2 (5 bases). Germline assignment: CDR1 DFQATT and CDR2 SNEGSKA (reference sequence). The CDR3 sequence is 14 residues long. V was clipped by 3 bases and J by 2 bases, with 10 bases between them. Here the CDR3 reads CSARGELNTGELFF. The CDR3, as DNA: TGCAGTGCTAGGGGAGAGTTAAACACCGGGGAGCTGTTTTTT.

The V and J genes are TRBV7-8 and TRBJ2-7; D gene unclear. Deletions cut 3 bases from V and 5 bases from J, with 8 bases between. This CDR3 spans 12 amino acids. Germline V gives CDR1 SGHVS, CDR2 FQNEAQ. This CDR3 reads CASSLLQDEQYF. CDR3 DNA sequence: TGTGCCAGCAGCTTGTTGCAGGACGAGCAGTACTTC. Drawing the rest from reference TRBV7-8 and TRBJ2-7, the complete variable domain is GAGVSQSPRYKVAKRGQDVALRCDPISGHVSLFWYQQALGQGPEFLTYFQNEAQLDKSGLPSDRFFAERPEGSVSTLKIQRTQQEDSAVYLCASSLLQDEQYFGPGTRLTVT.

The chain couples TRBV29-1 to TRBJ2-5; D is possibly TRBD2 (6 bases). Germline V gene lookup returns CDR1 SQVTM and CDR2 ANQGSEA. Trimming took off 1 base at V and 5 bases at J, with 17 bases between the two ends. The CDR3 is 15 amino acids. CDR3 DNA: TGCAGCGTTGAAGGGGGGACTGGGCTGGGGGAGACCCAGTACTTC. Translating gives CSVEGGTGLGETQYF.

This rearrangement joins TRBV7-9 to TRBJ2-3; maybe TRBD2 (6 bases). The germline CDR1 and CDR2 sequences are SEHNR and FQNEAQ (reference sequence). The CDR3 spans 15 residues. Trimming took off 0 bases at V and 2 bases at J, with 9 bases between the two ends. CDR3 protein: CASSLASGNTDTQYF. Written as DNA, the CDR3 is TGTGCCAGCAGCTTAGCTAGCGGAAACACAGATACGCAGTATTTT.

This clonotype was picked up many times. The V call is TRBV6-5, the J call TRBJ2-3; D is possibly TRBD1 (5 bases). Between the trimmed V and J ends, which lost 2 bases and 0 bases, there was a span of 15 bases. The CDR3 length is 17 residues. The V gene's germline CDR1 is MNHEY and CDR2 SVGAGI. CDR3 amino acids: CASSYLSFTGSTDTQYF. The DNA of the CDR3 is TGTGCCAGCAGTTACCTCTCATTCACAGGTAGCACAGATACGCAGTATTTT.

Remarks on this clonotype: Just one base apart from a much larger clone, this may be a read error. The J gene is TRBJ2-1, the V gene TRBV6-1; D is perhaps TRBD2 (6 bases). Per germline, CDR1 MNHNS and CDR2 SASEGT. CDR3 size: 17 residues. Written as DNA, the CDR3 is TGTGCCAGCAGTGCTCCCCCCCCGGGACTCCACTACAATGAGCGGTTCTTC. Protein: CASSAPPPGLHYNERFF.

The chain recombines TRBV20-1 with TRBJ2-1; 7 positions match TRBD2. Trimming removed 6 bases from V and 4 bases from J; junction bases left unmatched: 6. Germline V gene sequence: CDR1 DFQATT, CDR2 SNEGSKA (reference sequence). This CDR3 region has 13 residues. The CDR3 sequence is CSAISGGYNEQFF. DNA of the CDR3: TGCAGTGCAATTTCGGGGGGATACAATGAGCAGTTCTTC.